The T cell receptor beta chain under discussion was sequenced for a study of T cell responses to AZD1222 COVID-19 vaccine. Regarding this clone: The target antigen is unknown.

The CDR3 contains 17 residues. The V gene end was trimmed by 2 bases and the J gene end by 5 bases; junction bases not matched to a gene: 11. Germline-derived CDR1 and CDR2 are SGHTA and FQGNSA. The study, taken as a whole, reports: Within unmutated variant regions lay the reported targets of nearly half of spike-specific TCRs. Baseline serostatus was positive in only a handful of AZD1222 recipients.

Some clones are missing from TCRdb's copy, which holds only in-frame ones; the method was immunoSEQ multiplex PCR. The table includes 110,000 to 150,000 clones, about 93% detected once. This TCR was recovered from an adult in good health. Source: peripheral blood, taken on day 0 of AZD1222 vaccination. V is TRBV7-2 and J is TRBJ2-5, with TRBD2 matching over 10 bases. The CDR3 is CASSLSVSSGGLETQYF. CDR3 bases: TGTGCCAGCAGCTTAAGCGTCTCTAGCGGGGGTCTGGAGACCCAGTACTTC.